The present T cell receptor (beta chain) was sequenced within a study of metastatic and nonmetastatic thyroid tumors. All patients were treatment-naive before thyroid surgery. Germline lookup yields CDR1 SGHVS and CDR2 FQNEAQ. The CDR3 has 15 residues. V shed 1 base, J shed 3 bases, and the junction held 6 bases outside the gene matches. TCRdb reprocessed the PCR reads via MiXCR. The table has about 1,900 clones, roughly a tenth seen once. The sequence was collected from a female donor with papillary thyroid cancer or a benign thyroid nodule (not recorded which). Some clones in this sample may be carry-over from other donors' samples. This chain links TRBV7-8 with TRBJ2-7; TRBD1 aligns across 7 bases. Source material: tumor tissue. The CDR3: CASSLETGTFYEQYF. The CDR3 DNA reads as TGTGCCAGCAGCTTAGAGACAGGGACCTTCTACGAGCAGTACTTC.